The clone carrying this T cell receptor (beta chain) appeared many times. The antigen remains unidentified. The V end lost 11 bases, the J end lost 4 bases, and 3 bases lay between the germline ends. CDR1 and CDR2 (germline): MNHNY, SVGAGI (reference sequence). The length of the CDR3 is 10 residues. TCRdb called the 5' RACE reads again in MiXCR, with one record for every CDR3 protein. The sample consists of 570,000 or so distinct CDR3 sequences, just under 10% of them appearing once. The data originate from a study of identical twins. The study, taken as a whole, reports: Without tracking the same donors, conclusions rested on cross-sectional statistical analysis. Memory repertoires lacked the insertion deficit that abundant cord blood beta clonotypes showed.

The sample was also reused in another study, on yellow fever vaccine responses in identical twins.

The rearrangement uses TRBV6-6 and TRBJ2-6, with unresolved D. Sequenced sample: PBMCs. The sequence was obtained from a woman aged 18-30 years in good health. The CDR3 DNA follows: TGTGCCCTAGGGGCCAACGTCCTGACTTTC. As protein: CALGANVLTF.